These T cell receptor beta chains were read from a single sample in a study of T cell responses to AZD1222 COVID-19 vaccine. The method was immunoSEQ multiplex PCR; TCRdb's version includes in-frame clones alone and lacks a portion of them. The data show around 160,000 clones, with 92% seen just once and 1.1% held by the top ten. This material consisted of peripheral blood, taken 28 days after the second AZD1222 dose. Receptors were obtained from an adult who received the AZD1222 COVID-19 vaccine. The CDR3 runs from the conserved cysteine through the conserved F or W. D genes are given only for firm matches. Size tells how often a clone was seen (once, few, many) or the class of an expanded clone, and some rows leave it out.

j_gene	abundance	d_gene	v_gene	CDR3aa	CDR3nt
TRBJ1-2	-	TRBD1	TRBV19	CASSQETGTYGYTF	TGTGCCAGTAGCCAGGAGACAGGGACGTATGGCTACACCTTC
TRBJ1-5	-	-	TRBV3-1/TRBV3-2	CASSQDYHSNQPQHF	TGTGCCAGCAGCCAAGATTATCATAGCAATCAGCCCCAGCATTTT
TRBJ2-1	-	-	TRBV5-4	CASSASSYNEQFF	TGTGCCAGCAGCGCGTCATCATACAATGAGCAGTTCTTC
TRBJ2-1	once	TRBD2	TRBV10-3	CAISRLAGDTGNEQFF	TGTGCCATCAGTCGACTAGCGGGGGACACAGGCAATGAGCAGTTCTTC
TRBJ1-2	-	-	TRBV1	CTSSQEAEQVNYGYTF	TGCACCAGCAGCCAAGAGGCTGAACAGGTGAACTATGGCTACACCTTC
TRBJ2-5	-	TRBD1	TRBV5-1	CASSRTGGAYTGETQYF	TGCGCCAGCAGCAGGACAGGGGGCGCGTATACGGGAGAGACCCAGTACTTC
TRBJ2-7	few	-	TRBV21-1	CASSPPRGHSYEQYF	TGTGCCAGCAGCCCCCCCAGGGGGCACTCCTACGAGCAGTACTTC
TRBJ2-5	once	TRBD2	TRBV27	CASSSSTGLAVRETQYF	TGTGCCAGCAGTTCATCGACGGGACTAGCGGTGCGGGAGACCCAGTACTTC
TRBJ1-1	-	-	TRBV20-1	CSAREGKAFF	TGCAGTGCTAGAGAGGGAAAAGCTTTCTTT
TRBJ1-5	-	-	TRBV6-5	CASSYSMGPGQPQHF	TGTGCCAGCAGTTACTCGATGGGGCCTGGTCAGCCCCAGCATTTT
TRBJ1-2	-	-	TRBV25-1	CASSEPYRQEGYTF	TGTGCCAGCAGTGAGCCATACCGACAGGAAGGCTACACCTTC
TRBJ1-6	-	TRBD1	TRBV19	CASSITGERNSPLHF	TGTGCCAGTAGTATTACAGGGGAGAGGAATTCACCCCTCCACTTT
TRBJ1-4	-	-	TRBV7-8	CASSLVREKLFF	TGTGCCAGCAGCTTAGTTCGGGAAAAACTGTTTTTT
TRBJ2-1	-	-	TRBV10-3	CAISESNEQFF	TGTGCCATCAGTGAGTCAAATGAGCAGTTCTTC
TRBJ1-1	-	-	TRBV6-2/TRBV6-3	CASSYHGSLTNTEAFF	TGTGCCAGCAGTTACCATGGGTCGCTTACAAACACTGAAGCTTTCTTT
TRBJ2-3	-	-	TRBV7-2	CASSPTSSTDTQYF	TGTGCCAGCAGCCCTACCTCTAGCACAGATACGCAGTATTTT
TRBJ1-2	-	-	TRBV5-1	CASSFDTYGYTF	TGCGCCAGCAGCTTCGACACCTATGGCTACACCTTC
TRBJ2-3	-	-	TRBV19	CASSIVVGLSTDTQYF	TGTGCCAGTAGTATCGTAGTTGGCCTAAGCACAGATACGCAGTATTTT
TRBJ1-2	-	-	TRBV5-1	CASSPRGPGYTF	TGCGCCAGCAGCCCCCGGGGACCTGGCTACACCTTC
TRBJ1-2	-	-	TRBV3-1/TRBV3-2	CASSQQGDYGYTF	TGTGCCAGCAGCCAGCAGGGCGACTATGGCTACACCTTC
TRBJ1-2	once	-	TRBV4-1	CASSQDWGRNLNYGYTF	TGCGCCAGCAGCCAAGATTGGGGTCGAAACCTAAACTATGGCTACACCTTC
TRBJ1-4	once	TRBD1	TRBV7-2	CASSFIQGATNEKLFF	TGTGCCAGCAGCTTCATTCAGGGGGCAACTAATGAAAAACTGTTTTTT